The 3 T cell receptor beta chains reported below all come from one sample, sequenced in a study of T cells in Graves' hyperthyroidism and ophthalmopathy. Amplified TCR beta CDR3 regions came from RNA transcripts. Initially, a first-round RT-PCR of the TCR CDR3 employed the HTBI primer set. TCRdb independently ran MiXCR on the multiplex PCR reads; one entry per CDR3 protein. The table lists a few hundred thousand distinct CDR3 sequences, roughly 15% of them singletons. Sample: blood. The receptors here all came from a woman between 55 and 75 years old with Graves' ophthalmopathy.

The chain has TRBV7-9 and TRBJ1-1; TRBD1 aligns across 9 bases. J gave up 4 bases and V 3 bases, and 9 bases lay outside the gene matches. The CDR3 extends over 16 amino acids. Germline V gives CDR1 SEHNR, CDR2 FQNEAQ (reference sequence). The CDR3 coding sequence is TGTGCCAGCAGCTTGGGACAGGGCGCCGGGGGCACTGAAGCTTTCTTT. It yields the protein CASSLGQGAGGTEAFF.

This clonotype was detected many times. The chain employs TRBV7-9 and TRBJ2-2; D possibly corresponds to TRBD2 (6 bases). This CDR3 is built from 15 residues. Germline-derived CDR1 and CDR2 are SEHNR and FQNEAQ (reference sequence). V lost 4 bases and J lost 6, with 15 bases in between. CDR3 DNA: TGTGCCAGCAGCTCCGGACTAATAACGGCCGGGGAGCTGTTTTTT. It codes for CASSSGLITAGELFF. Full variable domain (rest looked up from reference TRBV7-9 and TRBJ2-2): DTGVSQNPRHKITKRGQNVTFRCDPISEHNRLYWYRQTLGQGPEFLTYFQNEAQLEKSRLLSDRFSAERPKGSFSTLEIQRTEQGDSAMYLCASSSGLITAGELFFGEGSRLTVL.

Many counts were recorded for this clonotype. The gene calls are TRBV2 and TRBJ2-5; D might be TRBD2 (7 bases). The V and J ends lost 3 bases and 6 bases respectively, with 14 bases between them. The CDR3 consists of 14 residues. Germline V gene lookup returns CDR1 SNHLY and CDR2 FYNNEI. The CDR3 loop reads CASSETGGRQTQYF. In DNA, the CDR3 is TGTGCCAGCAGTGAGACGGGGGGCAGACAGACCCAGTACTTC.